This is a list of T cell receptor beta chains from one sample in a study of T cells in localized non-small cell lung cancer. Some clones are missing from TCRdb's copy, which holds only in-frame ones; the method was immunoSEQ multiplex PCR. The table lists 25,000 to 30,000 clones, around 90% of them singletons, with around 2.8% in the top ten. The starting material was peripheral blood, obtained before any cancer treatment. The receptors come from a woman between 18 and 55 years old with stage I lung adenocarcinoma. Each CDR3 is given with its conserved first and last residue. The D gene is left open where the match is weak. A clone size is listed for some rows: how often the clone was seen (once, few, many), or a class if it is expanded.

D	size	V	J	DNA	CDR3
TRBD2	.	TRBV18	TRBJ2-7	TGTGCCAGCTCACCACCGGGAGCTAGCGGCGACACCTACGAGCAGTACTTC	CASSPPGASGDTYEQYF
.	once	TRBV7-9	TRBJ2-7	TGTGCCAGCAGCTTAGCCACCTACGAGCAGTACTTC	CASSLATYEQYF
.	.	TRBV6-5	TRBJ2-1	TGTGCCAGCAGTTACTCTAGGGGCCATGAGCAGTTCTTC	CASSYSRGHEQFF
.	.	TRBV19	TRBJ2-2	TGTGCCAGTAGTATCGGAGGATCCGGCGGGGAGCTGTTTTTT	CASSIGGSGGELFF
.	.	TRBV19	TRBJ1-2	TGTGCCAGTAGTATAGGAAGTGGCTACACCTTC	CASSIGSGYTF
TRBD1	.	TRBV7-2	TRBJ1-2	TGTGCCAGCAGCCCAACTCCGGGACAGGGTTTTGGCTACACCTTC	CASSPTPGQGFGYTF
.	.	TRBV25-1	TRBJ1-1	TGTGCCAGCAGTGGGGGACGGGCAAACACTGAAGCTTTCTTT	CASSGGRANTEAFF
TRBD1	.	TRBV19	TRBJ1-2	TGTGCCAGTAGTACTGTGGACAGGGCGGGCTATGGCTACACCTTC	CASSTVDRAGYGYTF
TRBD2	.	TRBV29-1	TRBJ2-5	TGCAGCGTCAGAAGGACTAGCGGGAGAGGGGGGGAGACCCAGTACTTC	CSVRRTSGRGGETQYF
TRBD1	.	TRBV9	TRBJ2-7	TGTGCCAGCAGCCCCAGAGGGGACAGGGGAACCTACGAGCAGTACTTC	CASSPRGDRGTYEQYF
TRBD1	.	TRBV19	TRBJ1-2	TGTGCCAGTACGCCTCCGACCGGGACAGGGGGCATTACACGCCGGGGCTACACCTTC	CASTPPTGTGGITRRGYTF
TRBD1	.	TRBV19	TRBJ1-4	TGTGCCAGTAGTAACCTCCAGGGGGCGCCTAATGAAAAACTGTTTTTT	CASSNLQGAPNEKLFF
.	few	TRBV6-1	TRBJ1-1	TGTGCCAGCAGTGATGGAGGGAGGATCGACACTGAAGCTTTCTTT	CASSDGGRIDTEAFF
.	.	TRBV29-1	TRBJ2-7	TGCAGCATCGAGACACCGGGGACTTCCTCCTACGAGCAGTACTTC	CSIETPGTSSYEQYF